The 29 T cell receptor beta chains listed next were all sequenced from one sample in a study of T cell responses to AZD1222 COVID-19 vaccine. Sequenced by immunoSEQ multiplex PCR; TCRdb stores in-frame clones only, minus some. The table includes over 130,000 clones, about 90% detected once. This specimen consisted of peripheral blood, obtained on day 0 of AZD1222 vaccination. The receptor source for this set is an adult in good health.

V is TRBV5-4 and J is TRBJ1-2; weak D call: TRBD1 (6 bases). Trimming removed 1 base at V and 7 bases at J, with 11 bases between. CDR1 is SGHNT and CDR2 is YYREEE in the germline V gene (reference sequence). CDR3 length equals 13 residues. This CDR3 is CASSLWGQGGYTF. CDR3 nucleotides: TGTGCCAGCAGCTTGTGGGGGCAGGGTGGCTACACCTTC.

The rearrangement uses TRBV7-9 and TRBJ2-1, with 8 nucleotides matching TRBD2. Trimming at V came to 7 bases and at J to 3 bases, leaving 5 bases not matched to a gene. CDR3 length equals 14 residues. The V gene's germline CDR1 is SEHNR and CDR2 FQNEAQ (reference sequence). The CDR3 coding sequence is TGTGCCAGCAAGGGTAGCGGGATCTACAATGAGCAGTTCTTC. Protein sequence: CASKGSGIYNEQFF.

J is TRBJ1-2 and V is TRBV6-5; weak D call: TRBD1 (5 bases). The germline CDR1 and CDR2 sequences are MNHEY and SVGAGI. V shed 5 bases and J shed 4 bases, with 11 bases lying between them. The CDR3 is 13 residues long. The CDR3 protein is CASSRGTSYGYTF. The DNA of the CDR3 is TGTGCCAGCAGTCGGGGGACTTCCTATGGCTACACCTTC.

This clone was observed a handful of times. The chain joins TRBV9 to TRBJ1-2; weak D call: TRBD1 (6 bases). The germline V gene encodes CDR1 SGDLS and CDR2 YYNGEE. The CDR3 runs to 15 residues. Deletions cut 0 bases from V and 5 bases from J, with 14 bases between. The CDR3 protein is CASSVEGTGKYGYTF. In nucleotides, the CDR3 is TGTGCCAGCAGCGTAGAAGGAACAGGGAAATATGGCTACACCTTC.

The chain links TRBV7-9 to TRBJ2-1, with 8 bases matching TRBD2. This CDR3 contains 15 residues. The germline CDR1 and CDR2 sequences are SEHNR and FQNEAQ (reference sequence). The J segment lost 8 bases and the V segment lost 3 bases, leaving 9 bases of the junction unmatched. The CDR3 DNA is TGTGCCAGCAGCTTTTCCAGCGGGAGCGCGGATGAGCAGTTCTTC. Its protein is CASSFSSGSADEQFF. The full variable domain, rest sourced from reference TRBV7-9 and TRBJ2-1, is DTGVSQNPRHKITKRGQNVTFRCDPISEHNRLYWYRQTLGQGPEFLTYFQNEAQLEKSRLLSDRFSAERPKGSFSTLEIQRTEQGDSAMYLCASSFSSGSADEQFFGPGTRLTVL.

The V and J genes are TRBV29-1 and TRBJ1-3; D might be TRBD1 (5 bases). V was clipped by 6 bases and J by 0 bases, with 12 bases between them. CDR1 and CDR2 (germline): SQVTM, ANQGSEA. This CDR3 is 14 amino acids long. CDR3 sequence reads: CSVAGTVSGNTIYF. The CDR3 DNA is TGCAGCGTCGCCGGGACCGTCTCTGGAAACACCATATATTTT.

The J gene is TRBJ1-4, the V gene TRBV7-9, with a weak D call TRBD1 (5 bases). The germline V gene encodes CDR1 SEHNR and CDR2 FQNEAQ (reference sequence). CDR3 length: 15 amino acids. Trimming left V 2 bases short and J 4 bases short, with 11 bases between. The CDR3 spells CASSLYQGGNEKLFF. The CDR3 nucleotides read TGTGCCAGCAGCTTATACCAGGGTGGTAATGAAAAACTGTTTTTT.

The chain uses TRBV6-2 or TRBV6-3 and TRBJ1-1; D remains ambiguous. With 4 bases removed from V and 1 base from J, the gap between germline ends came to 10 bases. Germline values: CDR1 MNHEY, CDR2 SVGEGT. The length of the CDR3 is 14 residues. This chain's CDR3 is CASSSNRPNTEAFF. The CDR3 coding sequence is TGTGCCAGCAGTTCGAACAGACCGAACACTGAAGCTTTCTTT.

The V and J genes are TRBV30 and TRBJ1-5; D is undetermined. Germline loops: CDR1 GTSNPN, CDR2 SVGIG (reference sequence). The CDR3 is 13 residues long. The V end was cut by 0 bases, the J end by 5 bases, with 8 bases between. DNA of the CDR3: TGTGCCTGGAGTGTAGTTAACCATCAGCCCCAGCATTTT. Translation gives CAWSVVNHQPQHF. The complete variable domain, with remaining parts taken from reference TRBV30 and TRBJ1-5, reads SQTIHQWPATLVQPVGSPLSLECTVEGTSNPNLYWYRQAAGRGLQLLFYSVGIGQISSEVPQNLSASRPQDRQFILSSKKLLLSDSGFYLCAWSVVNHQPQHFGDGTRLSIL.

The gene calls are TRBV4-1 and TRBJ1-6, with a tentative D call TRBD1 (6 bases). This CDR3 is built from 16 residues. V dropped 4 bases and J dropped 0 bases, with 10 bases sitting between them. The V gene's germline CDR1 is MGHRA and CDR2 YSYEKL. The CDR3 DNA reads TGCGCCAGCAGCCCCGACAGGAGCTCCTATAATTCACCCCTCCACTTT. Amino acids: CASSPDRSSYNSPLHF.

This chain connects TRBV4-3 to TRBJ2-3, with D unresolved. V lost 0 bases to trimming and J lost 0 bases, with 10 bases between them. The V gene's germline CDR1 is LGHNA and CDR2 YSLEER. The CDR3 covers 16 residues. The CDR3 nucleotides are TGCGCCAGCAGCCAAGATCAACAGCGTAGCACAGATACGCAGTATTTT. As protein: CASSQDQQRSTDTQYF.

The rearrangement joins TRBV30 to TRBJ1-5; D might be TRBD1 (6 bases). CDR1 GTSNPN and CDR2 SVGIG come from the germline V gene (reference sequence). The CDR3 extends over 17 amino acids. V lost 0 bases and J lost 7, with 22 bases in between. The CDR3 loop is CAWSVPRGQHRLQPQHF. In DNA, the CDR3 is TGTGCCTGGAGTGTACCCCGGGGGCAGCACCGGCTACAGCCCCAGCATTTT.

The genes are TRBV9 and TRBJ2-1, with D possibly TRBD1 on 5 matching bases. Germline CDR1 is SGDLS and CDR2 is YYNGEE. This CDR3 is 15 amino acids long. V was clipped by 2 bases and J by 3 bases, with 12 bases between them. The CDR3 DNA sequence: TGTGCCAGCAGCGTTATGCAGGGTCACTACAATGAGCAGTTCTTC. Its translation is CASSVMQGHYNEQFF.

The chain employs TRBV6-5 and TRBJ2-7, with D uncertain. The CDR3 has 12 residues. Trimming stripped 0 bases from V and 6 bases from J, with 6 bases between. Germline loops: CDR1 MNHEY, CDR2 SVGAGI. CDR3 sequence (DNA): TGTGCCAGCAGTTACTCCGTCGGCGAGCAGTACTTC. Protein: CASSYSVGEQYF.

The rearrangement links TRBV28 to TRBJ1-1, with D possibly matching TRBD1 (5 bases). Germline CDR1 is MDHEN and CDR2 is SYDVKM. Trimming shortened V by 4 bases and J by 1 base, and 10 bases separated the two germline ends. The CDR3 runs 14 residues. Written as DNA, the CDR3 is TGTGCCAGCAGTTCACTCACAGGGAACACTGAAGCTTTCTTT. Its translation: CASSSLTGNTEAFF. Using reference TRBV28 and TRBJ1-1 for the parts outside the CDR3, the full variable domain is DVKVTQSSRYLVKRTGEKVFLECVQDMDHENMFWYRQDPGLGLRLIYFSYDVKMKEKGDIPEGYSVSREKKERFSLILESASTNQTSMYLCASSSLTGNTEAFFGQGTRLTVV.

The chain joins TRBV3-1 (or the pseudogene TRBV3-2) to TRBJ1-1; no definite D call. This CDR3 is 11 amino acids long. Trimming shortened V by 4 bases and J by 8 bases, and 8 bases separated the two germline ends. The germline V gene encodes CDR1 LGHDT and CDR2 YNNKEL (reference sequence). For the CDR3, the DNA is TGTGCCAGCAGCCGAAGGTGGGAAGCTTTCTTT. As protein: CASSRRWEAFF.

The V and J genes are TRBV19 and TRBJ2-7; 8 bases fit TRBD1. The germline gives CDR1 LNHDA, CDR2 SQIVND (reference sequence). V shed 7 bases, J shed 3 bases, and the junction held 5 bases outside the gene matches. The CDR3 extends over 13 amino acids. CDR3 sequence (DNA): TGTGCCAGTAATTCAGGACAGGGCTACGAGCAGTACTTC. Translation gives CASNSGQGYEQYF.

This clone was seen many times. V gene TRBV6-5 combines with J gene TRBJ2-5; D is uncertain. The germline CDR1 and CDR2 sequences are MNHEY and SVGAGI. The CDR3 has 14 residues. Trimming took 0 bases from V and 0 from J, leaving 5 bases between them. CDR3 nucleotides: TGTGCCAGCAGTTACTCGTACAACCAAGAGACCCAGTACTTC. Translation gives CASSYSYNQETQYF.

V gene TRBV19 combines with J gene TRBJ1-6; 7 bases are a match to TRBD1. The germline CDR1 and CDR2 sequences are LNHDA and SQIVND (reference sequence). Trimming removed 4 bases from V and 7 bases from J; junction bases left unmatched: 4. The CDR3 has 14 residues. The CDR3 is CASSTGTVNSPLHF. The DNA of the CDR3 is TGTGCCAGTAGTACCGGGACAGTCAATTCACCCCTCCACTTT.

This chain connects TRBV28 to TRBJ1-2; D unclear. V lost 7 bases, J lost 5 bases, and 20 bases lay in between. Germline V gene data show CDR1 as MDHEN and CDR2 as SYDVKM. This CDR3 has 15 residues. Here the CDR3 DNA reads TGTGCCAGCACCGCACCGACTCTAACGGGGTATGGCTACACCTTC. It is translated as CASTAPTLTGYGYTF.

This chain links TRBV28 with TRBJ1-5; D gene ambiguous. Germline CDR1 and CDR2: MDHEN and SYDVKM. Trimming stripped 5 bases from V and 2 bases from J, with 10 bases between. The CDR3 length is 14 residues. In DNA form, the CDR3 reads TGTGCCAGCAGTAAGGGATGGGGCAATCAGCCCCAGCATTTT. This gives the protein CASSKGWGNQPQHF.

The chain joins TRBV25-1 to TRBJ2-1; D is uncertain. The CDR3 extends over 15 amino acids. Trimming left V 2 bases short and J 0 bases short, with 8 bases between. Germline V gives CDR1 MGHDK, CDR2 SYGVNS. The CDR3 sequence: CASSEVGRSYNEQFF. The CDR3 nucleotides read TGTGCCAGCAGTGAAGTCGGCCGCTCCTACAATGAGCAGTTCTTC.

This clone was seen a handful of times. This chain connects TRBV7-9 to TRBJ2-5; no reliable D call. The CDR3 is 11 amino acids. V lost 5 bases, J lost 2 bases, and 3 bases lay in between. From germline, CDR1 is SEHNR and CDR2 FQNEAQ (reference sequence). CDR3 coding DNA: TGTGCCAGCAGCGCTCAAGAGACCCAGTACTTC. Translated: CASSAQETQYF.

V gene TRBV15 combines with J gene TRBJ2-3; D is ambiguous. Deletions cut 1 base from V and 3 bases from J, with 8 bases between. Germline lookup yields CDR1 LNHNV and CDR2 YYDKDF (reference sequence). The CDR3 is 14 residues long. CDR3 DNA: TGTGCCACCAGCAGAGTTCAGGATACAGATACGCAGTATTTT. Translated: CATSRVQDTDTQYF.

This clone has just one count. The CDR3 coding sequence is TGTGCCAGCAGCTCCGTGGGGGGGGCGCAGTATTTT. This encodes CASSSVGGAQYF. V and J are TRBV12-1 and TRBJ2-3; the table's D call, TRBD2, has no DNA check behind it. TRBV12-1 is described as a pseudogene. The CDR3 totals 12 residues.

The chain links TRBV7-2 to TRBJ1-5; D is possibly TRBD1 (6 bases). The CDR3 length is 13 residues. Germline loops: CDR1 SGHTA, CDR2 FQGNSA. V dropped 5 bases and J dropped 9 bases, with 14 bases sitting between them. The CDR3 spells CASSGQYSSPQHF. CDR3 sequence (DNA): TGTGCCAGCAGCGGACAGTACTCATCGCCCCAGCATTTT.

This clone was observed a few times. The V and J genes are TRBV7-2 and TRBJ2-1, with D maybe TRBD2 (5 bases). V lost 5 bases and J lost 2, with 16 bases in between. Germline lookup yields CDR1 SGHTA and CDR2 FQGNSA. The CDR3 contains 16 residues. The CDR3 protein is CASSPPGLATYNEQFF. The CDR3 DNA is TGTGCCAGCAGCCCTCCCGGACTCGCGACCTACAATGAGCAGTTCTTC.

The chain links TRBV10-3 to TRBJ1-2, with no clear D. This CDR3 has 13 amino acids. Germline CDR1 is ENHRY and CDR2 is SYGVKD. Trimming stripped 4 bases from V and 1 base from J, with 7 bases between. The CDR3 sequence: CAISGEINYGYTF. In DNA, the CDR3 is TGTGCCATCAGTGGGGAGATTAACTATGGCTACACCTTC.

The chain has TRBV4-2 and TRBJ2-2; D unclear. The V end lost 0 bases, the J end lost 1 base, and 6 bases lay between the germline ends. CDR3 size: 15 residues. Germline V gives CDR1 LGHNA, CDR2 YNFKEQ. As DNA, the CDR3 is TGTGCCAGCAGCCAAGATCCAAGGAACACCGGGGAGCTGTTTTTT. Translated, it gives CASSQDPRNTGELFF.